The entry below describes one T cell receptor (beta chain). Germline V gene lookup returns CDR1 DFQATT and CDR2 SNEGSKA (reference sequence). This CDR3 is 14 amino acids long. V shed 3 bases and J shed 1 base, with 11 bases lying between them. Sequencing was performed with immunoSEQ multiplex PCR; in TCRdb, only in-frame clones are kept and a portion is missing. The sample yields just over 350,000 clones, around nine tenths seen once. This record belongs to a study of blood T cell repertoires in COVID-19. The V call is TRBV20-1, the J call TRBJ2-3, with no clear D. Sequenced: peripheral blood. The receptor's source is a woman aged 60 to 75 with COVID-19, enrolled during active disease. The CDR3 coding sequence is TGCAGTGCTAGTTTCCAGGTCCGCACAGATACGCAGTATTTT. This codes for CSASFQVRTDTQYF.